The 19 T cell receptor beta chains reported below all come from one sample, sequenced in a study of T-cell reconstitution after alpha-beta-depleted transplantation in children (dated by TCRdb to the mid-2010s). The treatment or condition label, read with the paper, signifies: allogeneic hematopoietic cell transplantation with graft depleted of TCRalphabeta T cells and CD19 B cells. Library preparation employed PCR. TCRdb lists the instrument as Illumina HiSeq 2500. To normalize quantification of the TCRbeta repertoire, the TCR libraries were built with molecular barcoding that relied on unique molecular identifiers. TCRdb trimmed public reads at Q25 via fastp, called clones via MiXCR and kept in-frame beta chains. Duplicate CDR3 protein sequences are folded into a single record with the most common DNA and genes. A total of 90,000 to 100,000 distinct CDR3 sequences appear in this sample, 20% to 30% of them only once. Of the sample, about 20% falls within the top ten clones.

The sample consisted of PBMCs, taken before TCRalphabeta/CD19-depleted stem cell transplant. These receptor sequences come from a boy aged 2 to 9 with acute lymphoblastic leukemia, due to receive a stem cell transplant.

The chain's CDR3 is CASSSPGRGDTQYF. CDR3 coding DNA: TGTGCCAGCAGCTCCCCGGGGAGGGGCGATACGCAGTATTTT. The chain joins TRBV7-2 to TRBJ2-3, with 7 bases fitting TRBD2. The germline V gene has CDR1 SGHTA and CDR2 FQGNSA. Trimming removed 4 bases from V and 6 bases from J; junction bases left unmatched: 7. The CDR3 is made up of 14 amino acids.

The rearrangement uses TRBV19 and TRBJ2-1; D call uncertain. The CDR3 loop spans 16 amino acids. Between the trimmed V and J ends, which lost 0 bases and 0 bases, there was a span of 9 bases. CDR1 LNHDA and CDR2 SQIVND come from the germline V gene (reference sequence). CDR3 nucleotides: TGTGCCAGTAGTATAGAGAGACCTCTCTCCTACAATGAGCAGTTCTTC. It is translated as CASSIERPLSYNEQFF.

This clonotype appeared once. V usage is TRBV6-1 and J usage is TRBJ1-2; D remains unclear. V dropped 5 bases and J dropped 4 bases, with 14 bases sitting between them. This CDR3 is 14 amino acids long. From germline, CDR1 is MNHNS and CDR2 SASEGT. The CDR3 DNA reads as TGTGCCAGCAGTACCGCAGCGCTGACCTATGGCTACACCTTC. This codes for CASSTAALTYGYTF.

The chain combines TRBV7-2 with TRBJ2-1; 11 positions agree with TRBD2. CDR1 and CDR2 from the germline V gene are SGHTA and FQGNSA. The length of the CDR3 is 16 residues. The V gene end was trimmed by 5 bases and the J gene end by 3 bases; junction bases not matched to a gene: 6. The chain's CDR3 is CASSAATSGIYNEQFF. Here the CDR3 DNA reads TGTGCCAGCAGCGCGGCGACTAGCGGGATCTACAATGAGCAGTTCTTC.

The genes are TRBV12-3 or TRBV12-4 and TRBJ2-7, with 8 nucleotides matching TRBD1. This CDR3 region has 15 residues. J lost 4 bases, V lost 5 bases, and 10 bases had no gene match. The CDR3 loop reads CASSLRSGTGYEQYF. CDR3 DNA sequence: TGTGCCAGCAGTCTGAGGTCCGGGACAGGATACGAGCAGTACTTC.

This clonotype was counted a few times. The gene calls are TRBV9 and TRBJ2-3, with 7 nucleotides matching TRBD2. The V gene's germline CDR1 is SGDLS and CDR2 YYNGEE. V shed 0 bases and J 1 base; nucleotides not matched to a gene: 5. CDR3 length: 16 amino acids. Here the CDR3 reads CASSVGLAERTDTQYF. In nucleotides, the CDR3 is TGTGCCAGCAGCGTAGGCCTAGCGGAGCGCACAGATACGCAGTATTTT. Using reference TRBV9 and TRBJ2-3 for the parts outside the CDR3, the full variable domain is DSGVTQTPKHLITATGQRVTLRCSPRSGDLSVYWYQQSLDQGLQFLIQYYNGEERAKGNILERFSAQQFPDLHSELNLSSLELGDSALYFCASSVGLAERTDTQYFGPGTRLTVL.

The genes are TRBV18 and TRBJ2-3; D is perhaps TRBD1 (6 bases). V gave up 3 bases and J gave up 6 bases, with 10 bases separating them. This CDR3 spans 13 amino acids. CDR1 is KGHSH and CDR2 is LQKENI in the germline V gene. The CDR3 loop is CASSPPGVDTQYF. CDR3 nucleotides: TGTGCCAGCTCACCTCCAGGGGTGGATACGCAGTATTTT. Based on the CDR3 plus reference TRBV18 and TRBJ2-3, the full variable domain is NAGVMQNPRHLVRRRGQEARLRCSPMKGHSHVYWYRQLPEEGLKFMVYLQKENIIDESGMPKERFSAEFPKEGPSILRIQQVVRGDSAAYFCASSPPGVDTQYFGPGTRLTVL.

This clonotype occurred a few times. The chain links TRBV3-1 to TRBJ2-1; tentatively, D is TRBD2 (6 bases). Trimming removed 0 bases from V and 0 bases from J, with 12 bases in between. The CDR3 contains 17 residues. Germline CDR1 and CDR2: LGHDT and YNNKEL (reference sequence). In DNA, the CDR3 is TGTGCCAGCAGCCAAGATTGGGATAGCGGCTCCTACAATGAGCAGTTCTTC. Its translation is CASSQDWDSGSYNEQFF.

The rearrangement joins TRBV12-3 or TRBV12-4 to TRBJ2-2, with 8 nucleotides matching TRBD1. J was trimmed by 7 bases and V by 5 bases; bases with no gene match: 12. This CDR3 has 16 amino acids. CDR3 residues: CASSLNSGGPGGELFF. In DNA, the CDR3 is TGTGCCAGCAGTCTCAACTCAGGGGGCCCGGGCGGGGAGCTGTTTTTT.

The rearrangement links TRBV19 to TRBJ1-1, with TRBD1 identical over 7 bases. There are 11 residues in the CDR3. V shed 9 bases and J 9 bases; nucleotides not matched to a gene: 7. Per germline, CDR1 LNHDA and CDR2 SQIVND (reference sequence). This CDR3 is CASATGDKAFF. CDR3 DNA: TGTGCCAGCGCCACAGGGGACAAAGCTTTCTTT.

This clonotype was counted only a few times. The chain carries TRBV28 and TRBJ2-5; no clear D gene. The V gene lost 7 bases and the J gene lost 4 bases, with 16 bases spanning the gap. This CDR3 region has 14 residues. Looked up from germline, CDR1 is MDHEN and CDR2 is SYDVKM. The CDR3 nucleotides are TGTGCCAGCATCGGAGTCCCGCGCCGAGAGACCCAGTACTTC. It is translated as CASIGVPRRETQYF. The complete variable domain, with remaining parts taken from reference TRBV28 and TRBJ2-5, reads DVKVTQSSRYLVKRTGEKVFLECVQDMDHENMFWYRQDPGLGLRLIYFSYDVKMKEKGDIPEGYSVSREKKERFSLILESASTNQTSMYLCASIGVPRRETQYFGPGTRLLVL.

The chain has TRBV11-2 and TRBJ2-1; D is possibly TRBD1 or TRBD2 (5 bases each). Germline CDR1 SGHAT, CDR2 FQNNGV. The CDR3 sequence is 15 residues long. V gave up 1 base and J gave up 5 bases, with 12 bases separating them. The DNA of the CDR3 is TGTGCCAGCAGCTTAGGTTCAGGGACCCACAATGAGCAGTTCTTC. Amino acids: CASSLGSGTHNEQFF.

V is TRBV6-1 and J is TRBJ1-1; a possible D gene is TRBD1 (5 bases). Germline V lookup: CDR1 MNHNS, CDR2 SASEGT. V was shortened by 5 bases and J by 1 base, with 11 bases between the two germline ends. There are 14 residues in the CDR3. The CDR3 region has the DNA TGTGCCAGCAGTCTCGGACATAAGAACACTGAAGCTTTCTTT. Its protein is CASSLGHKNTEAFF.

CDR3 coding DNA: TGTGCCATCATGGACACAGCTTACACTGAAGCTTTCTTT. Translating gives CAIMDTAYTEAFF. V gene TRBV10-3 combines with J gene TRBJ1-1, with D tentatively TRBD1 (5 bases). The V gene lost 7 bases and the J gene lost 3 bases, with 12 bases spanning the gap. This CDR3 contains 13 residues. In germline, CDR1 is ENHRY, CDR2 SYGVKD.

In its sample, this clonotype was seen a few times. This sequence joins TRBV20-1 and TRBJ2-5, with D possibly matching TRBD1 (5 bases). The CDR3 totals 15 residues. CDR1 and CDR2 (germline): DFQATT, SNEGSKA (reference sequence). The V end lost 3 bases, the J end lost 2 bases, and 16 bases lay between the germline ends. The CDR3 is CSASERPTVQETQYF. The CDR3 DNA follows: TGCAGTGCTAGCGAGCGCCCGACAGTTCAAGAGACCCAGTACTTC.

The rearrangement joins TRBV11-1 to TRBJ2-2, with a tentative D call TRBD2 (6 bases). Trimming pared 2 bases from V and 6 bases from J, leaving 16 bases between. The V gene's germline CDR1 is SGHAT and CDR2 FQDESV (reference sequence). The CDR3 loop spans 16 amino acids. DNA for the CDR3: TGTGCCAGCAGCTTAAATAGCGGAGGGGCCTCCGGGGAGCTGTTTTTT. Its protein is CASSLNSGGASGELFF.

This clonotype was observed a handful of times. The chain has TRBV7-3 and TRBJ1-6, with D uncertain. The V gene lost 0 bases and the J gene lost 10 bases, with 10 bases spanning the gap. The CDR3 runs 14 residues. Per the germline V gene, CDR1 is SGHTA and CDR2 is FQGTGA. In nucleotides, the CDR3 is TGTGCCAGCAGCTTAACAGGGAGAGACTCACCCCTCCACTTT. This translates into CASSLTGRDSPLHF. Based on the CDR3 plus reference TRBV7-3 and TRBJ1-6, the full variable domain is GAGVSQTPSNKVTEKGKYVELRCDPISGHTALYWYRQSLGQGPEFLIYFQGTGAADDSGLPNDRFFAVRPEGSVSTLKIQRTERGDSAVYLCASSLTGRDSPLHFGNGTRLTVT.

This clonotype was found many times. The genes are TRBV7-8 and TRBJ1-6; D uncertain. Between the trimmed V and J ends, which lost 1 base and 1 base, there was a span of 2 bases. The germline gives CDR1 SGHVS, CDR2 FQNEAQ. The CDR3 is 14 residues long. This chain's CDR3 is CASSLDSYNSPLHF. In DNA form, the CDR3 reads TGTGCCAGCAGCTTAGATTCCTATAATTCACCCCTCCACTTT.

In this sample, this clonotype turned up many times. V usage is TRBV7-8 and J usage is TRBJ2-2, with D maybe TRBD1 (7 bases). This CDR3 spans 17 amino acids. Per the germline V gene, CDR1 is SGHVS and CDR2 is FQNEAQ. Trimming shortened V by 5 bases and J by 3 bases, and 19 bases separated the two germline ends. The CDR3 DNA reads as TGTGCCAGCAGCCGAGGGGGCGGAGGGGCGTACACCGGGGAGCTGTTTTTT. As protein: CASSRGGGGAYTGELFF.